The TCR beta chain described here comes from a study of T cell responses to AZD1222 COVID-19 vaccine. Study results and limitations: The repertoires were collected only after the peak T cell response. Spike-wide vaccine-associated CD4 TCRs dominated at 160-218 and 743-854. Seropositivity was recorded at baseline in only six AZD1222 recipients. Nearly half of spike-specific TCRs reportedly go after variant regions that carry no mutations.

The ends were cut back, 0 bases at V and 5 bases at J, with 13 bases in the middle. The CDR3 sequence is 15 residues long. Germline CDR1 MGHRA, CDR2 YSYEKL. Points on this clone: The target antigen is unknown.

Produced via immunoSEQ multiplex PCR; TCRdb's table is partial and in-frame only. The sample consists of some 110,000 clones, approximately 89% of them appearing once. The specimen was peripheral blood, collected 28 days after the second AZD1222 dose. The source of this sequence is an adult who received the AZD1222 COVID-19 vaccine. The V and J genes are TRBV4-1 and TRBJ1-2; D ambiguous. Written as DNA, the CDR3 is TGCGCCAGCAGCCAAGATCGGACCAATACGTATGGCTACACCTTC. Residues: CASSQDRTNTYGYTF.